This TCR beta chain was obtained from a study of control samples from healthy donors and cancer patients. The germline V and J ends were trimmed by 5 bases and 1 base, with 7 bases remaining between them. From germline, CDR1 is KGHDR and CDR2 SFDVKD. This CDR3 region has 13 residues. Method: immunoSEQ multiplex PCR; TCRdb's copy keeps in-frame clones and lacks some. This table holds over 55,000 clones, 85% to 95% found once. The sequencing sample was made of PBMCs. The V and J genes are TRBV24-1 and TRBJ2-5; unclear D gene. This clonotype was obtained from a man aged 30 to 45 with colorectal cancer. CDR3 in amino acids: CATSAISQETQYF. The CDR3 DNA follows: TGTGCCACCAGTGCTATCTCCCAAGAGACCCAGTACTTC.